What follows is one T cell receptor (beta chain) and its context. This CDR3 is 15 amino acids long. CDR1 is SGHRS and CDR2 is YFSETQ in the germline V gene. V lost 0 bases to trimming and J lost 7 bases, with 13 bases between them. Time point indicated: newly diagnosed GD, antithyroid drugs for less than 3 months. PBMC RNA served as the TCR library source. The data were obtained in a study of regulatory T cells in long-lasting Graves disease. Relying on iRepertoire HTBI primers and Arm-PCR of CDR3 regions, the team built TCR beta libraries. TCRdb re-called the multiplex PCR reads through MiXCR, storing one row per CDR3 protein. The profile shows about 560,000 distinct CDR3 sequences, roughly 15% of them singletons. The same data also went into a second study, on T cells in Graves' hyperthyroidism and ophthalmopathy.

This TCR derives from a man in his late teens or twenties with Graves disease. The material was peripheral blood mononuclear cells (PBMCs), obtained at new diagnosis, from a patient treated with antithyroid drugs. The rearrangement uses TRBV5-1 and TRBJ1-4; D ambiguous. The CDR3 region has the DNA TGCGCCAGCAGCTTGGTTCCGGAGCACGGTGAAAAACTGTTTTTT. It translates to CASSLVPEHGEKLFF. The variable domain in full, completed from reference TRBV5-1 and TRBJ1-4, reads KAGVTQTPRYLIKTRGQQVTLSCSPISGHRSVSWYQQTPGQGLQFLFEYFSETQRNKGNFPGRFSGRQFSNSRSEMNVSTLELGDSALYLCASSLVPEHGEKLFFGSGTQLSVL.